The clone carrying this T cell receptor beta chain was counted between two and nine times. What it binds is not known. Trimming shortened V by 0 bases and J by 5 bases, and 16 bases separated the two germline ends. CDR1 and CDR2 from the germline V gene are GTSNPN and SVGIG (reference sequence). The CDR3 has 15 amino acids. CD4+ cells of the naive, central memory, regulatory and stem cell-like memory types were sorted via CD45RO/CCR7/CD25/CD127/CD95/CD27. Sorting produced populations that all topped 98% purity. The data belong to a study of beta chain features in type 1 diabetes. The study reverse transcribed the entire isolated RNA, so it sequenced expressed TCRB transcripts. An average of approximately 4 million reads was obtained for naive, central memory and regulatory T cell samples. Method: immunoSEQ multiplex PCR; TCRdb's copy keeps in-frame clones and lacks some. Of over 150,000 clones listed, approximately 7.8% were seen once; the top ten hold approximately 0.93%.

General study findings and limits: All four CD4+ subsets from Type 1 diabetes patients carried moderately but significantly shorter TCRB CDR3s. These data did not resolve whether HLA type affects TCRB rearrangement.

This clonotype was obtained from a woman in her thirties or forties with type 1 diabetes. Material for sequencing was central memory CD4+ T cells from blood. The chain joins TRBV30 to TRBJ1-1, with D possibly being TRBD1 (5 bases). The CDR3 loop is CAWSVLKGSRTEAFF. The CDR3 DNA reads TGTGCCTGGAGTGTACTGAAGGGGTCGAGGACTGAAGCTTTCTTT.